This T cell receptor beta chain comes out of a study of T cells in Graves' hyperthyroidism and ophthalmopathy. Amplification of TCR beta CDR3 regions was performed using RNA transcripts as template. The study used the HTBI primer set for a first-round RT-PCR of the TCR CDR3. TCRdb reanalysed the multiplex PCR reads using MiXCR and keeps one entry per CDR3 protein. Among around 500,000 distinct CDR3 sequences, 14% were seen once, and the ten largest hold approximately 15%. Researchers barred patients who had uncontrolled infection, other autoimmune disease, pregnancy or lactation. This clonotype was seen repeatedly, ten times or more. Its matching antigen is unknown. Study-wide results and limits: Blood samples included most of the expanded thyroid clonotypes exceeding 0.001.

The length of the CDR3 is 15 residues. Germline values: CDR1 SGHRS, CDR2 YFSETQ. V shed 3 bases and J 5 bases; nucleotides not matched to a gene: 5. Source material: blood. The clonotype originates from a woman aged 40 to 55 with Graves' hyperthyroidism. The chain uses TRBV5-1 and TRBJ1-4, with TRBD1 matching over 9 bases. CDR3 in DNA: TGCGCCAGCAGCTCACAGGGGGCGGGGAATGAAAAACTGTTTTTT. The encoded protein is CASSSQGAGNEKLFF.